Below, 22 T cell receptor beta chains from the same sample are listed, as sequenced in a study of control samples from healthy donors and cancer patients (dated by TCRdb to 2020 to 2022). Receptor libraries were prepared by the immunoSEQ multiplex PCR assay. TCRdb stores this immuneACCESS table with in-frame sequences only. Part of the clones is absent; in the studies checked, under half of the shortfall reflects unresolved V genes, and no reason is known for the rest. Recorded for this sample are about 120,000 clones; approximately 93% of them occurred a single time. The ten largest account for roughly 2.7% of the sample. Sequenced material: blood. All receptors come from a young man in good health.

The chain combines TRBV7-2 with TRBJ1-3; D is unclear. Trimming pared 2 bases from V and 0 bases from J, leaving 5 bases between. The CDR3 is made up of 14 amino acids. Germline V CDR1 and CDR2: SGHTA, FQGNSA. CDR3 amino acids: CASSLTSSGNTIYF. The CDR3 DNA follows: TGTGCCAGCAGCTTAACCAGCTCTGGAAACACCATATATTTT.

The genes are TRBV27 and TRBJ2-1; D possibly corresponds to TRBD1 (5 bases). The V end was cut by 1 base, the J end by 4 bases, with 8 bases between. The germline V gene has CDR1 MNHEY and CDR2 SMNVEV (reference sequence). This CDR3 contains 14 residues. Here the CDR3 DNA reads TGTGCCAGCAGTTTATTCGACAGTTACAATGAGCAGTTCTTC. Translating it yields CASSLFDSYNEQFF.

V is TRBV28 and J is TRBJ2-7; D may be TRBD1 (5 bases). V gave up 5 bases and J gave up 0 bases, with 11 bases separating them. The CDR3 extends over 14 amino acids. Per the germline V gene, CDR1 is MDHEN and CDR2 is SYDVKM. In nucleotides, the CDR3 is TGTGCCAGCAGTCCGTACAGGAGCTCCTACGAGCAGTACTTC. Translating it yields CASSPYRSSYEQYF.

The CDR3 sequence: CASSSSRTDTEAFF. In DNA, the CDR3 is TGTGCCAGCAGCTCGAGTCGGACGGACACTGAAGCTTTCTTT. The V gene is TRBV7-2, the J gene TRBJ1-1, with D hard to call. This CDR3 comprises 14 residues. With 4 bases removed from V and 3 bases from J, the gap between germline ends came to 12 bases. Per germline, CDR1 SGHTA and CDR2 FQGNSA.

The CDR3 region is CASSVFGLGGTQYF. The CDR3 DNA reads as TGTGCCAGCAGCGTATTTGGACTCGGGGGGACCCAGTACTTC. The chain recombines TRBV6-5 with TRBJ2-5; a possible D gene is TRBD2 (6 bases). Trimming took off 6 bases at V and 7 bases at J, with 18 bases between the two ends. The CDR3 has 14 residues. CDR1 is MNHEY and CDR2 is SVGAGI in the germline V gene.

The chain's CDR3 is CASSEPTFGGSGYTF. CDR3 DNA: TGTGCCAGCAGCGAGCCGACATTTGGGGGGAGTGGCTACACCTTC. The chain carries TRBV9 and TRBJ1-2; tentative D call: TRBD1 (5 bases). Per germline, CDR1 SGDLS and CDR2 YYNGEE. Trimming left V 3 bases short and J 7 bases short, with 19 bases between. The CDR3 covers 15 residues.

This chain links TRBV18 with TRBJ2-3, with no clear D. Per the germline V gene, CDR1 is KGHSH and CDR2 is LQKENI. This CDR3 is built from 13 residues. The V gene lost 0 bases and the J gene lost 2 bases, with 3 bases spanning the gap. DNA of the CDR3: TGTGCCAGCTCACCACCGCTCACAGATACGCAGTATTTT. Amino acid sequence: CASSPPLTDTQYF.

For the CDR3, the DNA is TGTGCCAGCAGCTTGGAGGTGCGGGGGTTTAATGAAAAACTGTTTTTT. This encodes CASSLEVRGFNEKLFF. The chain couples TRBV5-5 to TRBJ1-4; TRBD1 is a possible D gene (5 bases). The CDR3 consists of 16 residues. CDR1 is SGHKS, CDR2 YYEKEE, per germline (reference sequence). V was shortened by 0 bases and J by 4 bases, with 13 bases between the two germline ends.

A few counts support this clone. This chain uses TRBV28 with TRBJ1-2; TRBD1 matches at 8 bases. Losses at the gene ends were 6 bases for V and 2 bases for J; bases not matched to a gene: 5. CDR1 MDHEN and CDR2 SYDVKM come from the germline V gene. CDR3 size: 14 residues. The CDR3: CASSSRTGNYGYTF. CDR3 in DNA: TGTGCCAGCAGCTCCCGGACAGGGAACTATGGCTACACCTTC.

This CDR3 is CASSSNGETQYF. CDR3 bases: TGTGCCAGCAGCTCAAACGGGGAGACCCAGTACTTC. The chain joins TRBV11-3 to TRBJ2-5, with D hard to call. The CDR3 totals 12 residues. Looked up from germline, CDR1 is SGHNT and CDR2 is YENEEA. Trimming stripped 4 bases from V and 5 bases from J, with 8 bases between.

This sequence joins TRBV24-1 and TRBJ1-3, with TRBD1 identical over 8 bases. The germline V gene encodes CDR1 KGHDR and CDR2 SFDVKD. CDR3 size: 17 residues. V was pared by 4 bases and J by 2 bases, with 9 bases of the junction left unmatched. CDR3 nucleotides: TGTGCCACCAGTGAAAACAGGGGGATCGGAACTGGAAACACCATATATTTT. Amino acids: CATSENRGIGTGNTIYF.

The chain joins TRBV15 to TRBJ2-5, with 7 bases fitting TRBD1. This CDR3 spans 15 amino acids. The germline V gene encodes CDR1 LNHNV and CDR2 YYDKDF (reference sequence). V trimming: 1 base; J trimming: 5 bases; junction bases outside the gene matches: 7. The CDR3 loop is CATSRGDRESETQYF. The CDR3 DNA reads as TGTGCCACCAGCAGAGGAGACAGGGAATCCGAGACCCAGTACTTC.

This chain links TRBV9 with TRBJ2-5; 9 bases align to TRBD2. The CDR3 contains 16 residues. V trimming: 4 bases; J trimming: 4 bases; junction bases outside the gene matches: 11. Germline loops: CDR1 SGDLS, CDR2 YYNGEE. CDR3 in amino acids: CASSFSPAGGTETQYF. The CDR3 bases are TGTGCCAGCAGCTTTTCCCCCGCGGGGGGGACAGAGACCCAGTACTTC.

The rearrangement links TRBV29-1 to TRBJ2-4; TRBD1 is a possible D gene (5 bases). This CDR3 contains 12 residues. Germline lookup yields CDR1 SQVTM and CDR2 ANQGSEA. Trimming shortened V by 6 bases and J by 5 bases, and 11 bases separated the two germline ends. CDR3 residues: CSVKGPQNIQYF. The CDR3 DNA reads TGCAGCGTAAAGGGGCCGCAAAACATTCAGTACTTC. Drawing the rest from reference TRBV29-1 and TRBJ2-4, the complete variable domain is SAVISQKPSRDICQRGTSLTIQCQVDSQVTMMFWYRQQPGQSLTLIATANQGSEATYESGFVIDKFPISRPNLTFSTLTVSNMSPEDSSIYLCSVKGPQNIQYFGAGTRLSVL.

The CDR3 here is CASSLYRQASYEQYF. In DNA form, the CDR3 reads TGTGCCAGCAGTTTATACCGACAGGCGAGCTACGAGCAGTACTTC. This chain connects TRBV27 to TRBJ2-7, with TRBD1 as a possible D gene (6 bases). The V gene's germline CDR1 is MNHEY and CDR2 SMNVEV (reference sequence). Deletions cut 1 base from V and 3 bases from J, with 13 bases between. The CDR3 sequence is 15 residues long.

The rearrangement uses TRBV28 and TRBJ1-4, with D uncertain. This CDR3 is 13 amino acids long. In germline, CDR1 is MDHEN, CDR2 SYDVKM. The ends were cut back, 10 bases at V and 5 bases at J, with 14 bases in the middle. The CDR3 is CATQSTGNEKLFF. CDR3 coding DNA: TGTGCCACCCAGAGCACGGGGAATGAAAAACTGTTTTTT.

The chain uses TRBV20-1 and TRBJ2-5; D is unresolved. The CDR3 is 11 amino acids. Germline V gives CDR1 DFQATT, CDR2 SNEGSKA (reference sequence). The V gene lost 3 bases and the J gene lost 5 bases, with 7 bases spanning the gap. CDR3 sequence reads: CSARHMETQYF. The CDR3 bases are TGCAGTGCTAGGCATATGGAGACCCAGTACTTC.

The CDR3 loop reads CASSYRTYEQYV. The CDR3 region has the DNA TGTGCCAGCAGTTACCGTACCTACGAGCAGTACGTC. The chain is built from TRBV6-2 or TRBV6-3 and TRBJ2-7; D gene ambiguous. Germline V gene data show CDR1 as MNHEY and CDR2 as SVGEGT. The length of the CDR3 is 12 residues. V lost 2 bases and J 2 bases, leaving 4 bases between the germline ends.

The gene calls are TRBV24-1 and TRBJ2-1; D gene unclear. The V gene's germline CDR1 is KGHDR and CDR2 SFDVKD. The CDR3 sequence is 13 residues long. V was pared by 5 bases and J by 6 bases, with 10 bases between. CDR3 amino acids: CATSGPPPNEQFF. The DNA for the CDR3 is TGTGCCACCAGTGGTCCCCCTCCCAATGAGCAGTTCTTC.

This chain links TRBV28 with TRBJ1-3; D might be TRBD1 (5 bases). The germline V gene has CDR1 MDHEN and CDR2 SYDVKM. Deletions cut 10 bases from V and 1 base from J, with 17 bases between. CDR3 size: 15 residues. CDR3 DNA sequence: TGTGCCACCCAGGGAGGGATGGGATCTGGAAACACCATATATTTT. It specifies CATQGGMGSGNTIYF.

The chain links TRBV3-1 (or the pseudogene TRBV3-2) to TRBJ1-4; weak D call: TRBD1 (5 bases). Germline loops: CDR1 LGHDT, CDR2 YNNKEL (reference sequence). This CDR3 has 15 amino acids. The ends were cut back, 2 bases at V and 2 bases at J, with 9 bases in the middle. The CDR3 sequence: CASSQQGITNEKLFF. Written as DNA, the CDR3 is TGTGCCAGCAGCCAACAGGGAATTACTAATGAAAAACTGTTTTTT.

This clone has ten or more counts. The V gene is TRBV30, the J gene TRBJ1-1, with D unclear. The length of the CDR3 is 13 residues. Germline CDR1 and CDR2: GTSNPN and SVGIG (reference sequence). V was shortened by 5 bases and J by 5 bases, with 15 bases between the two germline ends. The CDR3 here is CAWHTSGGTEAFF. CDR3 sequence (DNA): TGTGCCTGGCATACATCCGGTGGGACTGAAGCTTTCTTT.